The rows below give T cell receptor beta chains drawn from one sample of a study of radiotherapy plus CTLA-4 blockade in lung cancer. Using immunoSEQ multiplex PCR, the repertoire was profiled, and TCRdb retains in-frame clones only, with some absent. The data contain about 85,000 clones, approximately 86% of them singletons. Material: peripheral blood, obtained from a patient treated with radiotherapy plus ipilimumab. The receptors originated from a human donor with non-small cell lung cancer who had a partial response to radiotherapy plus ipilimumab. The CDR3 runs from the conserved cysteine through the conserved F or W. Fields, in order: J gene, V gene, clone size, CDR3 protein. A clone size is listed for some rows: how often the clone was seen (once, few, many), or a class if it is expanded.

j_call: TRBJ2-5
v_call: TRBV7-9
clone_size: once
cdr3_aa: CASSGGGAETQYF

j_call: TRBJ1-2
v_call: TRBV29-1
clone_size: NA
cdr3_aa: CSVASAGGYTF

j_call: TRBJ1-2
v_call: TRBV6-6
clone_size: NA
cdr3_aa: CASISPNYGYTF

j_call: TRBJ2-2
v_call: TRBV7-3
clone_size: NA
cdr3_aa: CASSSMTSRTGELFF

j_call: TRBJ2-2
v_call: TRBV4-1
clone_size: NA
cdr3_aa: CASSHQGWIGELFF

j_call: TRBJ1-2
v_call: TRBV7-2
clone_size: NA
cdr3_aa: CASSSELSGTGGGYTF

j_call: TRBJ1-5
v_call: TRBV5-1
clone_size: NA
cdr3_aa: CASSLVAGGGPQHF

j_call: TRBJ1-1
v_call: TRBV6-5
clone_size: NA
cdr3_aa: CASSYTRVNTEAFF

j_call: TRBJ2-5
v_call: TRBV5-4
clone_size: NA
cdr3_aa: CASSLEGTKKETQYF

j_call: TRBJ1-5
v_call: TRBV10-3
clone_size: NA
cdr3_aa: CAISESGLGSSLDQPQHF

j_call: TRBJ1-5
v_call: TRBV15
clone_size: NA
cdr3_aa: CATSSTGGASSNQPQHF

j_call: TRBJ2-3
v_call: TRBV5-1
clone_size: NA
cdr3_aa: CASSLVSGQLTDTQYF

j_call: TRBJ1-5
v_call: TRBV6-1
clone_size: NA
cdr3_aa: CASWGRGYNQPQHF

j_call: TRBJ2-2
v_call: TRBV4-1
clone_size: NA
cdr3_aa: CASSQDGQGAGGELFF

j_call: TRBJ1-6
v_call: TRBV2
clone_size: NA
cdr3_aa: CASSEGQSTGNSPLHF

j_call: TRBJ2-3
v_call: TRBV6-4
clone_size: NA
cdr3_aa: CASSVDRGTDTQYF

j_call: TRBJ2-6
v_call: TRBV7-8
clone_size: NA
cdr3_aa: CASSPPSVKREVSGANVLTF

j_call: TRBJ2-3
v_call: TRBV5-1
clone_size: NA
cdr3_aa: CASSSQGEYTDTQYF

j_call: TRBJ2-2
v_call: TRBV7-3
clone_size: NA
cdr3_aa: CASKTGSGTGELFF

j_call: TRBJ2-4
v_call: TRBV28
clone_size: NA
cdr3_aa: CASSSIGQGVVNIQYF

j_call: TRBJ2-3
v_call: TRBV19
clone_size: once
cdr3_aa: CASSRRTGDTDTQYF

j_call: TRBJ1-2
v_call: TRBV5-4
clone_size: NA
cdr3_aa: CASSLGTSTNYGYTF

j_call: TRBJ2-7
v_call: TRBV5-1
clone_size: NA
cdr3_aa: CASSSPTETSEQYF

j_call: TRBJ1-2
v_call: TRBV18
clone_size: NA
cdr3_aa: CASSPKIFTVPGYTF

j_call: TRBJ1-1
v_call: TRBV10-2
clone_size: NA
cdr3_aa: CASTSGGNTEAFF

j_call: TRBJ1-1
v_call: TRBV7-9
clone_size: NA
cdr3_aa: CASSLVPGPTVRTEAFF

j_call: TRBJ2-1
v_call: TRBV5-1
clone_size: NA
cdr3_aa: CASSPGQGGGEQFF

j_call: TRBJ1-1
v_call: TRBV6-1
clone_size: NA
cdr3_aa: CASNPAPGGTEAFF

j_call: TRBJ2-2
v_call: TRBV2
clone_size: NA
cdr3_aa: CAGRGQGDTGELFF

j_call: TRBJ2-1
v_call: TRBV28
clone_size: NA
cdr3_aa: CASRISLNNEQFF

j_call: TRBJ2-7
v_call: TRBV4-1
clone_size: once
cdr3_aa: CASSQERAGGTEQYF

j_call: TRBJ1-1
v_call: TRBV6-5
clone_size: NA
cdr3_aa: CASSYTFLFSNTEAFF

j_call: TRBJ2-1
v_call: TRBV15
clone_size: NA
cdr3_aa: CATSEGRGSYNEQFF

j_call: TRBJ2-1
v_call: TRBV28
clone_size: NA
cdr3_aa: CASSAPSQGLAGPHFSYNEQFF

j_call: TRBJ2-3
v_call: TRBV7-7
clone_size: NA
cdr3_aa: CASSVGAGEIDTQYF

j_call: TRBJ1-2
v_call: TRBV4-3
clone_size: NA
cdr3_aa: CASSQVVTGIGGYTF

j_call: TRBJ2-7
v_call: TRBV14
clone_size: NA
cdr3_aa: CASSQNWETSGSRQYF

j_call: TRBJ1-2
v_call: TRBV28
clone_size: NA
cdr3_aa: CASSQGDYGYTF

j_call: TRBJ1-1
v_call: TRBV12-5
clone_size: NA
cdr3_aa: CASGLAGGMDTEAFF

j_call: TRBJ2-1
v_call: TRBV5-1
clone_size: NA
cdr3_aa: CASRVRTGVYNEQFF

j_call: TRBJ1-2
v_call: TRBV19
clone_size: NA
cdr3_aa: CASSIGDGYTF

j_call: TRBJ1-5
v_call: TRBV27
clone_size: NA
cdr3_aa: CASADHGEPQHF

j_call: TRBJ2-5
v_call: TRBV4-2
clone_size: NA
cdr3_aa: CASSQGQASGETQYF

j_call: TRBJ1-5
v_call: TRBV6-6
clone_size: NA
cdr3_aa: CASSFQPGQGQPQHF

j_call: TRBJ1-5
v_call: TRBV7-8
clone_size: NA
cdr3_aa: CASSFGGVQPQHF

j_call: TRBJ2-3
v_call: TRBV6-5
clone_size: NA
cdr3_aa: CASSWGLAGVSDTQYF

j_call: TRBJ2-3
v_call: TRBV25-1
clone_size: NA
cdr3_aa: CASSPPGRDTQYF

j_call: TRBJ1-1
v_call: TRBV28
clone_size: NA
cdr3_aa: CASSLLIGTGGEPEAFF

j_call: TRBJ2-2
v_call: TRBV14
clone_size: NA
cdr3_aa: CASSQEDRTTGELFF

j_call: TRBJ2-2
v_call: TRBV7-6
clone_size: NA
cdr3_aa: CASTLAGGPRGGTGELFF

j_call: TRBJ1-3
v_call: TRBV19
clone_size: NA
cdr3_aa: CASSPRTNRGADSGNTIYF

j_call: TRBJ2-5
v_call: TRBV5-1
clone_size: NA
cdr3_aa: CASSPAGTEGETQYF

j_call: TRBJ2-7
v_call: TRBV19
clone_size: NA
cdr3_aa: CASSPGLQTYEQYF